This TCR beta chain comes out of a study of naive and memory T cell subsets. This CDR3 comprises 14 residues. The V gene end was trimmed by 6 bases and the J gene end by 7 bases; junction bases not matched to a gene: 9. For this clonotype: Its antigen remains unknown.

Study-wide findings and caveats: Possibly reflecting memory cells re-expressing CD45RA, a few larger clonotypes occurred in naive repertoires, especially CD8. Over 95% of naive TCR sequences appeared only once, unlike memory subsets.

An equimolar mix of two oligonucleotides served as the beta constant-region primer for TRBC1 and TRBC2. Nested alpha and beta constant-region primers with the SP2 primer drove four PCR rounds on ligated cDNA. Ligation attached a single-stranded oligonucleotide with a 12-nucleotide UMI and the SP2 primer to the cDNA 3' end. TCRdb recomputed calls from the UMI-ligation and nested PCR reads with MiXCR, one row per CDR3 protein. The sample shows 95,000 to 110,000 distinct CDR3 sequences, more than 12% of them seen only once. V gene TRBV12-3 or TRBV12-4 combines with J gene TRBJ2-5, with 9 bases that match TRBD1. The material sequenced was naive CD8+ T cells from blood. This receptor was taken from a human donor in good health. The CDR3 DNA is TGTGCCAGCAGCCCTCCACGGGACAGGGCGACCCAGTACTTC. This sequence encodes CASSPPRDRATQYF.